What follows are 2 T cell receptor beta chains derived from one specimen sequenced in a study of blood T cell repertoires in COVID-19. Profiled with immunoSEQ multiplex PCR; TCRdb holds only in-frame clones, not every one. The sample has about 210,000 clones, 82% seen once. Sample: peripheral blood. Receptor source: a woman aged 40 to 50 with acute or convalescent COVID-19.

This chain connects TRBV11-2 to TRBJ1-2, with 9 bases aligning to TRBD1. V dropped 5 bases and J dropped 3; count of bases not matched to a gene: 10. The CDR3 loop spans 16 amino acids. Germline V gene data show CDR1 as SGHAT and CDR2 as FQNNGV. The CDR3 protein is CASSPNSQGAHYGYTF. CDR3 DNA sequence: TGTGCCAGCAGCCCGAACTCACAGGGGGCTCACTATGGCTACACCTTC.

This clone appeared once. The chain has TRBV7-8 and TRBJ2-1; unclear D gene. The CDR3 extends over 17 amino acids. V lost 4 bases, J lost 3 bases, and 19 bases lay in between. Germline values: CDR1 SGHVS, CDR2 FQNEAQ. CDR3 region: CASSSLRPGGSYNEQFF. The CDR3 nucleotides read TGTGCCAGCAGCTCACTGCGGCCCGGCGGTAGCTACAATGAGCAGTTCTTC.